The 11 T cell receptor beta chains given below trace back to one sample, sequenced in a study of identical twins. TCRdb reanalysed the 5' RACE reads using MiXCR and keeps one entry per CDR3 protein. The repertoire has about 570,000 distinct CDR3 sequences, 9.5% to 10% of them found once; the top ten carry roughly 3%. This sample also appeared in a second study, on yellow fever vaccine responses in identical twins.

Sequenced material: PBMCs. Receptors were obtained from a woman aged 18-35 years in good health.

This rearrangement joins TRBV5-1 to TRBJ1-2; the D gene is possibly TRBD1 (6 bases). The CDR3 sequence is 14 residues long. The germline V gene encodes CDR1 SGHRS and CDR2 YFSETQ. V gave up 0 bases and J gave up 5 bases, with 11 bases separating them. In nucleotides, the CDR3 is TGCGCCAGCAGCTTGGACGGGACACTATATGGCTACACCTTC. This gives the protein CASSLDGTLYGYTF.

The rearrangement uses TRBV4-2 and TRBJ2-5; D call uncertain. Germline values: CDR1 LGHNA, CDR2 YNFKEQ. V lost 1 base and J 2 bases, leaving 5 bases between the germline ends. The length of the CDR3 is 13 residues. CDR3 region: CASSQVPQETQYF. CDR3 DNA sequence: TGTGCCAGCAGCCAAGTTCCGCAAGAGACCCAGTACTTC.

This clonotype was observed at least ten times. V is TRBV28 and J is TRBJ2-7; the D is unclear. Between the trimmed V and J ends, which lost 10 bases and 5 bases, there was a span of 12 bases. Germline V CDR1 and CDR2: MDHEN, SYDVKM. The CDR3 length is 11 residues. CDR3 nucleotides: TGTGCCATCGGACCCACCAACGAGCAGTACTTC. Amino acid sequence: CAIGPTNEQYF.

This clonotype was seen many times. V is TRBV7-2 and J is TRBJ1-1; weak D call: TRBD1 (6 bases). The germline V and J ends were trimmed by 8 bases and 6 bases, with 16 bases remaining between them. From germline, CDR1 is SGHTA and CDR2 FQGNSA. The CDR3 is 13 residues long. The CDR3 DNA reads TGTGCCAGCGACTCAACAGGGATCCCTGAAGCTTTCTTT. It codes for CASDSTGIPEAFF.

A few counts support this clonotype. The V gene is TRBV12-3 or TRBV12-4, the J gene TRBJ1-4; the D gene is possibly TRBD1 (6 bases). V lost 2 bases and J 7 bases, leaving 11 bases between the germline ends. The CDR3 totals 14 residues. The CDR3 nucleotides are TGTGCCAGCAGTTTAACGGGGGCGGGTGAAAAACTGTTTTTT. This codes for CASSLTGAGEKLFF.

This clonotype was observed a few times. V and J are TRBV7-9 and TRBJ2-7, with D unresolved. V lost 8 bases to trimming and J lost 7 bases, with 24 bases between them. Per the germline V gene, CDR1 is SEHNR and CDR2 is FQNEAQ (reference sequence). CDR3 length: 15 residues. CDR3: CASGEGTAMGLEQYF. The CDR3 DNA sequence: TGTGCCAGCGGAGAAGGAACGGCGATGGGCTTGGAGCAGTACTTC.

This clonotype occurred many times. The rearrangement joins TRBV27 to TRBJ2-7; D not resolved. Germline CDR1 reads MNHEY; CDR2 reads SMNVEV (reference sequence). V was clipped by 7 bases and J by 6 bases, with 7 bases between them. The CDR3 extends over 10 amino acids. The CDR3, as DNA: TGTGCCAGCAATTATCCCGAGCAGTACTTC. Protein product: CASNYPEQYF.

The rearrangement links TRBV29-1 to TRBJ2-7, with D perhaps matching TRBD2 (6 bases). CDR1 is SQVTM, CDR2 ANQGSEA, per germline. V shed 0 bases and J shed 4 bases, with 13 bases lying between them. This CDR3 is 14 amino acids long. This CDR3 reads CSVEDRGRSYEQYF. In nucleotides, the CDR3 is TGCAGCGTTGAAGATCGGGGGAGAAGTTACGAGCAGTACTTC.

In DNA, the CDR3 is TGTGCCAGCAGTGACAGACAGGGAGTGGACGAGACCCAGTACTTC. Protein: CASSDRQGVDETQYF. The rearrangement links TRBV6-1 to TRBJ2-5, with 7 bases fitting TRBD1. The CDR3 loop spans 15 amino acids. From germline, CDR1 is MNHNS and CDR2 SASEGT. J lost 5 bases, V lost 3 bases, and 9 bases had no gene match.

The chain carries TRBV3-1 and TRBJ2-3, with 12 bases lining up with TRBD2. Germline loops: CDR1 LGHDT, CDR2 YNNKEL (reference sequence). This CDR3 has 19 amino acids. With V trimmed by 4 bases and J by 5 bases, 16 bases remained unmatched. The CDR3 DNA reads as TGTGCCAGCAGCCTCGAGCCCGGGACTAGCGGGCTAACTGGAGATACGCAGTATTTT. Its translation: CASSLEPGTSGLTGDTQYF.

This clonotype appeared many times. This sequence joins TRBV4-2 and TRBJ1-4; D possibly corresponds to TRBD1 (5 bases). This CDR3 has 19 residues. Germline CDR1 and CDR2: LGHNA and YNFKEQ. Trimming removed 4 bases at V and 0 bases at J, with 21 bases between. CDR3 loop: CASSPSDTSAGATNEKLFF. The CDR3 nucleotides are TGTGCCAGCAGCCCTTCGGACACGTCGGCCGGTGCAACTAATGAAAAACTGTTTTTT.